What follows is one TCR beta chain and its context. This specimen belongs to a study of blood T cell repertoires in COVID-19. Study summary: Acute and convalescent COVID-19 samples came from the United States, Italy and Spain. Sample material is recorded as cDNA or gDNA derived from T cells, B-cell-depleted T cells, or PBMCs.

Original handling: Amplified reference gene primers provided the basis for estimating nucleated cell counts. This table comes from immunoSEQ multiplex PCR, and its TCRdb copy is limited to in-frame clones, with some not included. From that table come the V and J calls and clone size; the DNA was used to work out D and trimming. Of 100,000 to 150,000 clones in the sample, approximately 89% were seen once. This CDR3 has 14 residues. Trimming took 5 bases from V and 1 from J, leaving 11 bases between them. Germline V gives CDR1 SGHNT, CDR2 YENEEA. Input material: peripheral blood. The rearrangement links TRBV11-3 to TRBJ2-5, with D tentatively TRBD1 (6 bases). The clonotype was recovered from a woman aged 60-70 years with acute or convalescent COVID-19. The CDR3 DNA follows: TGTGCCAGCAGCCAGGGGTCATTCCAAGAGACCCAGTACTTC. This encodes CASSQGSFQETQYF.